The subject of this entry is one TCR beta chain. The count of this clone is one. Its antigen remains unidentified. No per-base quality is available; no much larger clone lies one base away. In light of the paper, this sample's time point label describes: pretreatment peripheral blood. A cohort of 30 or so patients with locally advanced or metastatic urothelial carcinoma, treated at Memorial Sloan Kettering on a trial protocol, was included. Peripheral blood mononuclear cells were collected pretreatment and during treatment, at between 1 and 8 total time points per patient. The Qiagen DNeasy Blood extraction kit was used to purify genomic DNA from total PBMCs and tumor samples. Collected pretreatment and during treatment, PBMCs were isolated and stored as previously described. Synthetic TCR analog templates were spiked into each PCR to estimate absolute template abundance from read counts. TCRbeta CDR3 regions were amplified from genomic DNA with bias-controlled V and J gene primers using the immunoSEQ assay. Rearranged TCRbeta segments were sequenced at approximately 20X coverage. Regarding the original processing steps: Clustering was used to correct sequencing errors, and CDR3s were annotated against IMGT so that V, D and J genes could be assigned. Only productive TCRbeta rearrangements were used in downstream analyses, excluding out-of-frame or stop-codon sequences. Clonality was calculated as one minus the Shannon entropy normalized by the log of the number of unique productive sequences. Fisher's exact test with Benjamini-Hochberg correction, at a threshold of adjusted p below 0.01, was used to find clones that differed between time points or between blood and tumor. The immuneACCESS repertoire file appears here via TCRdb, limited to in-frame rearrangements. These files lack a portion of the clones; in checked studies, under half of the deficit traces to unresolved V genes, and the cause of the others is not known. The D gene and trimming were derived from the DNA, and the V and J assignments and clone size from that table. Counted in this sample were around 100,000 clones; around 87% of them appeared once. 1.5% to 2.5% of the sample comes from the top ten.

This record comes from a study of PD-L1 blockade in urothelial cancer (dated by TCRdb to about 2017). A note on the overall study: All patients started therapy at some point between 2014 and 2016 and received atezolizumab 1,200 mg intravenously every 3 weeks. About nine tenths of the roughly 29 patients were identified as males with urothelial cancer of bladder origin, and a prior smoking history was reported by 18 of 29 patients. An ECOG performance status of 0 or 1 was recorded for the patients, and 0 to 3 prior chemotherapy regimens had been received by the patients. Blood samples were analyzed at 3 weeks after treatment start (second dose) and at 6 weeks after treatment start. A median of around 150,000 T cells and approximately 83,000 unique TCRs was obtained from blood samples, and a median clonality of approximately 0.08 was observed. An exploratory multi-omic analysis was conducted of the somatic, immune and clinical correlates of response to PD-L1 blockade with atezolizumab in urothelial cancer. Pretreatment tumor samples and matched peripheral blood, collected serially before and after atezolizumab treatment, underwent TCR sequencing. Durable clinical benefit meant progression-free survival longer than 6 months, and TCR features were also tested against progression-free and overall survival. In the same patients, pretreatment tumors underwent whole exome sequencing and RNA sequencing in addition to TCR sequencing. Durable clinical benefit was achieved by nine patients but not by the remaining 20. Approximately 29 patients had pretreatment blood TCR-seq, some 24 had at least one posttreatment blood collection, and some 24 had tumor TCR-seq. What the research found in general, with its limitations: Small sample size (n of about 30) and many exploratory analyses mean the results are intended to be hypothesis-generating. Patients with durable benefit showed greater expansion of tumor-associated TCR clones in peripheral blood 3 weeks after starting treatment (n = 22, p = 0.022). Improved progression-free and overall survival was found to be associated with pretreatment peripheral blood TCR clonality below the median.

From its cysteine to its phenylalanine, the CDR3 spans 13 amino acids. Only the CDR3 DNA is retained, 39 bases long and in frame from the first base. CDR1 LNHDA and CDR2 SQIVND were looked up in the germline V gene (reference sequence). The sequence is built from TRBV19 and TRBJ1-2; 6 matching bases give a weak D call of TRBD1. The clonotype was recovered from a man in his sixties with urothelial cancer. The sequenced sample was PBMCs, obtained around atezolizumab (anti-PD-L1) treatment. The nucleotides are TGTGCTACAAGGGGGGGCGTAAGCTATGGCTACACCTTC. This sequence encodes CATRGGVSYGYTF.